Shown below are 20 T cell receptor beta chains from a single sample sequenced in a study of OX40 agonist ivuxolimab in advanced cancers. Library creation used the immunoSEQ multiplex PCR assay. Not all clones reach the TCRdb copy of this immuneACCESS table, which keeps in-frame sequences only. Checked studies attribute under half of the gap to unresolved V genes and leave the rest unexplained. The table for this sample lists about 51,000 clones; about 90% of them were counted only once. The ten largest clones represent around 3.5% of the sample. Sequencing was performed on CD4+ or CD8+ T cells sorted from blood, taken in a trial of the OX40 agonist ivuxolimab. The receptors were gathered from an adult with an advanced solid tumor such as melanoma, head and neck, liver or kidney cancer.

This clone has more than one count but fewer than ten. The genes are TRBV28 and TRBJ1-3; D is uncertain. The CDR3 runs to 14 residues. Germline loops: CDR1 MDHEN, CDR2 SYDVKM. V was pared by 1 base and J by 5 bases, with 9 bases between. CDR3 protein: CASSLSALRNTIYF. The CDR3 bases are TGTGCCAGCAGTTTATCCGCTCTGAGAAACACCATATATTTT. The variable domain in full, with the rest retrieved from reference TRBV28 and TRBJ1-3, is DVKVTQSSRYLVKRTGEKVFLECVQDMDHENMFWYRQDPGLGLRLIYFSYDVKMKEKGDIPEGYSVSREKKERFSLILESASTNQTSMYLCASSLSALRNTIYFGEGSWLTVV.

The rearrangement links TRBV7-8 to TRBJ1-5, with D unclear. Deletions cut 5 bases from V and 2 bases from J, with 13 bases between. Germline V gene lookup returns CDR1 SGHVS and CDR2 FQNEAQ. The CDR3 totals 15 residues. As DNA, the CDR3 is TGTGCCAGCAGCCCTGACGGTAGTCGCAATCAGCCCCAGCATTTT. Its translation: CASSPDGSRNQPQHF.

This clone showed up just once. The chain has TRBV5-4 and TRBJ1-3; 8 bases map to TRBD1. The length of the CDR3 is 15 residues. J gave up 0 bases and V 4 bases, and 3 bases lay outside the gene matches. Per germline, CDR1 SGHNT and CDR2 YYREEE (reference sequence). This CDR3 is CASSRTGGSGNTIYF. CDR3 sequence (DNA): TGTGCCAGCAGCCGTACAGGGGGCTCTGGAAACACCATATATTTT.

This chain connects TRBV6-4 to TRBJ1-6; D call uncertain. Trimming pared 3 bases from V and 4 bases from J, leaving 7 bases between. This CDR3 has 14 residues. Germline V gene lookup returns CDR1 MRHNA and CDR2 SNTAGT. In nucleotides, the CDR3 is TGTGCCAGCAGTGAAAGTCCTTATAATTCACCCCTCCACTTT. This codes for CASSESPYNSPLHF.

This chain connects TRBV28 to TRBJ1-1, with 8 bases that match TRBD1. The CDR3 covers 14 residues. Losses at the gene ends were 7 bases for V and 3 bases for J; bases not matched to a gene: 7. Germline CDR1 MDHEN, CDR2 SYDVKM. Here the CDR3 reads CASTMTGADTEAFF. CDR3 in DNA: TGTGCCAGCACCATGACAGGGGCGGACACTGAAGCTTTCTTT.

The genes are TRBV6-1 and TRBJ1-4, with TRBD1 identical over 7 bases. Germline CDR1 and CDR2: MNHNS and SASEGT. This CDR3 has 14 residues. V was clipped by 7 bases and J by 7 bases; unmatched bases: 9. In nucleotides, the CDR3 is TGTGCCAGCACCAGAGACAGGGCGACTGAAAAACTGTTTTTT. Translation gives CASTRDRATEKLFF.

The V gene is TRBV6-5, the J gene TRBJ1-2; D not resolved. With 5 bases removed from V and 0 bases from J, the gap between germline ends came to 10 bases. Germline assignment: CDR1 MNHEY and CDR2 SVGAGI. The CDR3 has 14 amino acids. CDR3 bases: TGTGCCAGCAGTCCTCAGGAATCTAACTATGGCTACACCTTC. Translation gives CASSPQESNYGYTF.

This clone was picked up a small number of times. The CDR3 sequence is CASSREDTDTQYF. In DNA, the CDR3 is TGTGCCAGCTCACGGGAGGACACAGATACGCAGTATTTT. This chain connects TRBV18 to TRBJ2-3, with D possibly matching TRBD2 (6 bases). V was cut by 4 bases and J by 2 bases, with 7 bases left in between. Germline CDR1 KGHSH, CDR2 LQKENI. The CDR3 is 13 residues long. Looking up the rest from reference TRBV18 and TRBJ2-3 gives the full variable domain: NAGVMQNPRHLVRRRGQEARLRCSPMKGHSHVYWYRQLPEEGLKFMVYLQKENIIDESGMPKERFSAEFPKEGPSILRIQQVVRGDSAAYFCASSREDTDTQYFGPGTRLTVL.

A note on this clone: At one end the junction does not follow the germline gene, possibly because of a read error. The rearrangement links TRBV28 to TRBJ2-4, with D possibly matching TRBD2 (5 bases). Germline-derived CDR1 and CDR2 are MDHEN and SYDVKM. The CDR3 loop spans 13 amino acids. The CDR3 spells CASSFILGSGAEF. The CDR3 DNA follows: TGTGCCAGCAGTTTCATCTTAGGAAGCGGAGCAGAGTTC.

The chain recombines TRBV7-9 with TRBJ1-1, with 9 bases lining up with TRBD1. V shed 7 bases, J shed 0 bases, and the junction held 9 bases outside the gene matches. The CDR3 totals 16 residues. CDR1 is SEHNR, CDR2 FQNEAQ, per germline (reference sequence). CDR3 sequence: CASTPGTGLMNTEAFF. As DNA, the CDR3 is TGTGCCAGCACCCCCGGGACAGGGCTCATGAACACTGAAGCTTTCTTT.

V usage is TRBV14 and J usage is TRBJ2-7; 7 nucleotides agree with TRBD1. Germline CDR1 SGHDN, CDR2 FVKESK. The CDR3 covers 15 residues. With V trimmed by 1 base and J by 6 bases, 9 bases remained unmatched. This CDR3 reads CASSQVGGVPGEQYF. The CDR3 DNA reads as TGTGCCAGCAGCCAAGTAGGGGGCGTCCCCGGCGAGCAGTACTTC.

This sequence joins TRBV7-9 and TRBJ2-3, with a possible D match to TRBD2 (6 bases). The CDR3 contains 19 residues. V lost 1 base and J lost 0, with 20 bases in between. Germline CDR1 SEHNR, CDR2 FQNEAQ (reference sequence). CDR3 nucleotides: TGTGCCAGCAGCTTAGGGCGGGACCTTTTAAAGACTAGCACAGATACGCAGTATTTT. Translation gives CASSLGRDLLKTSTDTQYF. Full variable domain (outside the CDR3, taken from reference TRBV7-9 and TRBJ2-3): DTGVSQNPRHKITKRGQNVTFRCDPISEHNRLYWYRQTLGQGPEFLTYFQNEAQLEKSRLLSDRFSAERPKGSFSTLEIQRTEQGDSAMYLCASSLGRDLLKTSTDTQYFGPGTRLTVL.

The genes are TRBV6-5 and TRBJ2-7; 9 bases map to TRBD1. CDR3 length: 14 residues. Per the germline V gene, CDR1 is MNHEY and CDR2 is SVGAGI. The junction had 9 bases not matched to a gene; V was cut back by 6 bases and J by 6 bases. CDR3 protein: CASSSDRGEGEQYF. Here the CDR3 DNA reads TGTGCCAGCAGCTCCGACAGGGGGGAGGGCGAGCAGTACTTC.

The count of this clone is one. The V gene is TRBV5-6, the J gene TRBJ2-1; TRBD2 matches at 10 bases. CDR1 is SGHDT and CDR2 is YYEEEE in the germline V gene. The CDR3 has 18 amino acids. V shed 4 bases and J 2 bases; nucleotides not matched to a gene: 12. The CDR3 coding sequence is TGTGCCAGCAGCCCCACCCCATCTAGCGGGGGTACCTACAATGAGCAGTTCTTC. As protein: CASSPTPSSGGTYNEQFF.

The rearrangement uses TRBV28 and TRBJ1-2, with 12 bases that match TRBD1. Germline V lookup: CDR1 MDHEN, CDR2 SYDVKM. V lost 5 bases to trimming and J lost 6 bases; unmatched junction nucleotides: 19. The CDR3 is made up of 19 amino acids. The CDR3 loop is CASSIPPGQGAPRKDGYTF. Written as DNA, the CDR3 is TGTGCCAGCAGTATCCCCCCGGGACAGGGGGCGCCCCGTAAGGATGGCTACACCTTC.

The chain links TRBV7-2 to TRBJ2-7; D unresolved. The length of the CDR3 is 13 residues. With 3 bases removed from V and 2 bases from J, the gap between germline ends came to 8 bases. CDR1 is SGHTA, CDR2 FQGNSA, per germline. CDR3 sequence reads: CASSLPSTYEQYF. Here the CDR3 DNA reads TGTGCCAGCAGCTTGCCAAGCACCTACGAGCAGTACTTC.

This sequence joins TRBV27 and TRBJ1-1; D may be TRBD1 (6 bases). The CDR3 has 13 residues. V was clipped by 2 bases and J by 3 bases, with 7 bases between them. In germline, CDR1 is MNHEY, CDR2 SMNVEV (reference sequence). As DNA, the CDR3 is TGTGCCAGCAGTTTAGAGGGGGACACTGAAGCTTTCTTT. This codes for CASSLEGDTEAFF.

The V gene is TRBV2, the J gene TRBJ2-5; D not resolved. The CDR3 totals 13 residues. V was trimmed by 6 bases and J by 5 bases, leaving 13 bases between them. Germline-derived CDR1 and CDR2 are SNHLY and FYNNEI. The DNA for the CDR3 is TGTGCCAGCAGCCCCGTTCTCGGGGAGACCCAGTACTTC. Its translation is CASSPVLGETQYF.

This rearrangement joins TRBV28 to TRBJ1-5, with 7 nucleotides matching TRBD1. The germline gives CDR1 MDHEN, CDR2 SYDVKM. Losses at the gene ends were 6 bases for V and 2 bases for J; bases not matched to a gene: 4. CDR3 size: 14 residues. CDR3 sequence: CASSQTGGNQPQHF. Written as DNA, the CDR3 is TGTGCCAGCAGCCAAACAGGGGGCAATCAGCCCCAGCATTTT.

The gene calls are TRBV2 and TRBJ2-1; no clear D gene. Germline assignment: CDR1 SNHLY and CDR2 FYNNEI. The CDR3 is 11 amino acids. V was clipped by 6 bases and J by 3 bases, with 3 bases between them. The CDR3 DNA reads TGTGCCAGCAGGGTCTACAATGAGCAGTTCTTC. It encodes CASRVYNEQFF.